This TCR beta chain was sequenced during a study of cytomegalovirus exposure and HLA in healthy donors. The PCR made use of 60 Vbeta and 13 Jbeta primers. Method: immunoSEQ multiplex PCR; TCRdb's copy keeps in-frame clones and lacks some. Of around 67,000 clones in the sample, approximately 58% are singletons; the top ten hold about 2.9%. On this clone itself: Antigen unknown.

Study-wide results and caveats: Follow-up analysis later connected one missense variant in DCLRE1C with trimming of TCR beta V- and J-genes. Accurate prediction of HLA-A and HLA-B alleles (for most subjects) was reportedly achieved from TCR beta sequences.

Trimming removed 2 bases at V and 8 bases at J, with 12 bases between. Germline V gene sequence: CDR1 MNHEY, CDR2 SVGAGI. This CDR3 is built from 13 residues. The receptor was derived from a woman aged 45-59 years in good health and CMV-seronegative. Material for sequencing was PBMCs. The chain links TRBV6-5 to TRBJ1-2, with TRBD1 as a possible D gene (5 bases). This CDR3 is CASSYPAGGGYTF. The CDR3 nucleotides read TGTGCCAGCAGTTACCCGGCGGGGGGAGGCTACACCTTC.